Each of the 5 T cell receptor beta chains below was sequenced from the same sample in a study of Ad26.COV2.S vaccination and SARS-CoV-2 variants. Stated treatment: 15 to 20 received Ad26.COV2.S at low or high dose, single or two shots; several received placebo; per-sample allocation not given. It was on day 63 after the first vaccine or placebo injection that samples were taken. Some clones are missing from TCRdb's copy, which holds only in-frame ones; the method was immunoSEQ multiplex PCR. The profile covers roughly 680,000 clones, with about 90% appearing a single time and approximately 1.5% taken by the ten largest. Specimen: peripheral blood, collected in a trial of Ad26.COV2.S vaccine versus placebo. These receptors originate from a person aged 18-60 years who received the Ad26.COV2.S COVID-19 vaccine or a placebo.

The J gene is TRBJ2-4, the V gene TRBV6-2 or TRBV6-3, with a weak D call TRBD1 (6 bases). The V end lost 2 bases, the J end lost 1 base, and 15 bases lay between the germline ends. The CDR3 loop spans 17 amino acids. The germline V gene has CDR1 MNHEY and CDR2 SVGEGT. The CDR3, as DNA: TGTGCCAGCAGTTACAACTGGGGGCCAGGGGCCAAAAACATTCAGTACTTC. It codes for CASSYNWGPGAKNIQYF.

Concerning this clone: Other DNA sequences from this sample encode an identical CDR3 as well. The chain carries TRBV19 and TRBJ1-4; tentatively, D is TRBD1 (5 bases). Between the trimmed V and J ends, which lost 3 bases and 2 bases, there was a span of 7 bases. The CDR3 length is 14 residues. Germline loops: CDR1 LNHDA, CDR2 SQIVND (reference sequence). The CDR3 loop is CASSIRGTNEKLFF. For the CDR3, the DNA is TGTGCCAGTAGTATCCGGGGGACTAATGAAAAACTGTTTTTT.

Comment on this clone: Distinct nucleotide sequences in the sample also encode this CDR3. The V and J genes are TRBV13 and TRBJ1-2; the match to TRBD1 covers 7 bases. The CDR3 has 13 amino acids. Losses at the gene ends were 4 bases for V and 3 bases for J; bases not matched to a gene: 2. Looked up from germline, CDR1 is PRHDT and CDR2 is FYEKMQ (reference sequence). For the CDR3, the DNA is TGTGCCAGCAGCTCCGACAGGGACTATGGCTACACCTTC. Residues: CASSSDRDYGYTF. Together with reference TRBV13 and TRBJ1-2, the CDR3 gives the full variable domain: AAGVIQSPRHLIKEKRETATLKCYPIPRHDTVYWYQQGPGQDPQFLISFYEKMQSDKGSIPDRFSAQQFSDYHSELNMSSLELGDSALYFCASSSDRDYGYTFGSGTRLTVV.

This chain joins TRBV6-4 and TRBJ2-3, with 12 bases matching TRBD2. This CDR3 has 17 residues. CDR1 and CDR2 from the germline V gene are MRHNA and SNTAGT. The trim removed 2 bases at V and 3 bases at J, leaving 6 bases unmatched. The CDR3 is CASSDPRTSGKTDTQYF. As DNA, the CDR3 is TGTGCCAGCAGTGACCCAAGGACTAGCGGGAAAACAGATACGCAGTATTTT.

The rearrangement uses TRBV7-9 and TRBJ1-3; D call uncertain. This CDR3 spans 15 amino acids. In germline, CDR1 is SEHNR, CDR2 FQNEAQ (reference sequence). Deletions cut 0 bases from V and 0 bases from J, with 6 bases between. The CDR3: CASSLAGISGNTIYF. The DNA of the CDR3 is TGTGCCAGCAGCTTAGCCGGAATCTCTGGAAACACCATATATTTT.